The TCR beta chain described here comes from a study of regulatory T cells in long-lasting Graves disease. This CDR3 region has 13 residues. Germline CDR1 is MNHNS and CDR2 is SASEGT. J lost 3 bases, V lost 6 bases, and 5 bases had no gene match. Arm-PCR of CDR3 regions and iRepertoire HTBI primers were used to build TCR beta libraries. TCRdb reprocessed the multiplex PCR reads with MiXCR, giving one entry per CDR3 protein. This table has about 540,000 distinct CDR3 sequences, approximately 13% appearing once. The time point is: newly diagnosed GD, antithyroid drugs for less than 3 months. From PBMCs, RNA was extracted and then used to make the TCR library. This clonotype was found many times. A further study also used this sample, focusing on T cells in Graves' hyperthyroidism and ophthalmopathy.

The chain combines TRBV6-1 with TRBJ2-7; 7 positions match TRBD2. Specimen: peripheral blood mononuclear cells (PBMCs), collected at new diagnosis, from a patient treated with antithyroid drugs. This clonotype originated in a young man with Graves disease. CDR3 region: CASSQREYYEQYF. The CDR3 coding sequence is TGTGCCAGCAGCCAGCGGGAATACTACGAGCAGTACTTC.